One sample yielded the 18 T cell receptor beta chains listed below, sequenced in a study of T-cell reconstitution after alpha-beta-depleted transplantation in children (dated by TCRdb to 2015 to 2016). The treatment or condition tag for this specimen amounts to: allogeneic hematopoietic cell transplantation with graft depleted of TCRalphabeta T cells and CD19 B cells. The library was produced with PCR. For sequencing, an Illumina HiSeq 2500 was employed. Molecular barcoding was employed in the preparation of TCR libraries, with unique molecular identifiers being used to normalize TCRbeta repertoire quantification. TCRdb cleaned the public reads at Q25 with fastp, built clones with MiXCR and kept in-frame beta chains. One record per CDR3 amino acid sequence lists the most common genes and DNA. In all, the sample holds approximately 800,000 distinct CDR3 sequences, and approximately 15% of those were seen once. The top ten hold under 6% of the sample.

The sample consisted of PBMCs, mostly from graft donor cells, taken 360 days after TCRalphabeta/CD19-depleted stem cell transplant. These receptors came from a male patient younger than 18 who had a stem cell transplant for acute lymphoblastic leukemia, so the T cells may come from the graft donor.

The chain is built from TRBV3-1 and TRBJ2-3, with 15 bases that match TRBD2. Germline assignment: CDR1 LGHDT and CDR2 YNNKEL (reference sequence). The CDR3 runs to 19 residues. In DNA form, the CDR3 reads TGTACCTTCAGCCGCAGGGGACTAGCGGGAGGATTGAGCACAGATACGCAGTATTTT. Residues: CTFSRRGLAGGLSTDTQYF.

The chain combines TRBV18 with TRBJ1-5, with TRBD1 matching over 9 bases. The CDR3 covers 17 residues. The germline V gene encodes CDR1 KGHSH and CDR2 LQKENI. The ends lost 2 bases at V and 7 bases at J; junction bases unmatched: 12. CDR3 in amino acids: CASSPTGQGIARQPQHF. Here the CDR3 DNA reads TGTGCCAGCTCACCAACCGGACAGGGGATTGCGAGGCAGCCCCAGCATTTT.

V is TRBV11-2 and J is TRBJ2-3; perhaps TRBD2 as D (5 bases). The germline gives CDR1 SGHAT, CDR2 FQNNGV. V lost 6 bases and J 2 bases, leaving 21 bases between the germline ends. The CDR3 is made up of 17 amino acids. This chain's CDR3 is CASRPVWGAAITDTQYF. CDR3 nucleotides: TGTGCCAGCAGGCCCGTATGGGGAGCGGCGATCACAGATACGCAGTATTTT. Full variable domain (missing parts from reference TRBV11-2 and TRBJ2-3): EAGVAQSPRYKIIEKRQSVAFWCNPISGHATLYWYQQILGQGPKLLIQFQNNGVVDDSQLPKDRFSAERLKGVDSTLKIQPAKLEDSAVYLCASRPVWGAAITDTQYFGPGTRLTVL.

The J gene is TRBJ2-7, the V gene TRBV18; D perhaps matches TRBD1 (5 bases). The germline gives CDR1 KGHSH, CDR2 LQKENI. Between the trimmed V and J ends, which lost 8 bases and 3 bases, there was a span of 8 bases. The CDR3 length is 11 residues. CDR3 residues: CASDDSYEQYF. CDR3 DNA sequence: TGTGCCAGCGATGACAGCTACGAGCAGTACTTC.

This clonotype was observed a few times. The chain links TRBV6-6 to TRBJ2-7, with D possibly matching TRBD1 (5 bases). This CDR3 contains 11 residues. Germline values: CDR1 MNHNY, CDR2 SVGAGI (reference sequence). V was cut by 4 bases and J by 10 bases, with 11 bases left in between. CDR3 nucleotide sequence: TGTGCCAGCAGTTGGGAAGGGGTTCAGTACTTC. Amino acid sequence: CASSWEGVQYF.

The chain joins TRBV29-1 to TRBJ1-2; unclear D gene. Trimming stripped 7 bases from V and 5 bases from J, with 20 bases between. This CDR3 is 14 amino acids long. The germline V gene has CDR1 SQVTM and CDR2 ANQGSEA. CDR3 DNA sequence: TGCAGCGCGTTAGTGGGAGGACCCGAATATGGCTACACCTTC. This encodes CSALVGGPEYGYTF.

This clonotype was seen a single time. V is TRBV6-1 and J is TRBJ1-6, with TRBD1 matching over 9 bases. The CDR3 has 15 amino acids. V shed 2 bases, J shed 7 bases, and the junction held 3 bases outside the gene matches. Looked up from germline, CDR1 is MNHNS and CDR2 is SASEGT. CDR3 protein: CASSEHGTGNSPLHF. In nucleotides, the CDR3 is TGTGCCAGCAGTGAACATGGGACAGGGAATTCACCCCTCCACTTT.

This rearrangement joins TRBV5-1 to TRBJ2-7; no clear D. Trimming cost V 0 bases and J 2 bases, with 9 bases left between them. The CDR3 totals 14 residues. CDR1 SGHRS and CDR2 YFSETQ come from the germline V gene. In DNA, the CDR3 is TGCGCCAGCAGCTTGGGGTCGACCACCTACGAGCAGTACTTC. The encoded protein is CASSLGSTTYEQYF.

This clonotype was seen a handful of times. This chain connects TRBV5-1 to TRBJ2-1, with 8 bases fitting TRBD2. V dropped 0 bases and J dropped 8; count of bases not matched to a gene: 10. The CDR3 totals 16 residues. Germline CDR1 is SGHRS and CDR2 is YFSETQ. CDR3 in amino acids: CASSLDPAGVTDEQFF. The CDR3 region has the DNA TGCGCCAGCAGCTTGGATCCAGCGGGAGTTACGGATGAGCAGTTCTTC. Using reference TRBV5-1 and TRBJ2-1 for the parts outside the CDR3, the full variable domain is KAGVTQTPRYLIKTRGQQVTLSCSPISGHRSVSWYQQTPGQGLQFLFEYFSETQRNKGNFPGRFSGRQFSNSRSEMNVSTLELGDSALYLCASSLDPAGVTDEQFFGPGTRLTVL.

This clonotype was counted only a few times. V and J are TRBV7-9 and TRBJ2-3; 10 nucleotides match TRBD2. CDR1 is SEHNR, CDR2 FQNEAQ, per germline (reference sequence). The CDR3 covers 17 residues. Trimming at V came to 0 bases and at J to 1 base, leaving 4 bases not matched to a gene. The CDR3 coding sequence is TGTGCCAGCAGCTTAGCGTCTGGGACTAGCGGCACAGATACGCAGTATTTT. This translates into CASSLASGTSGTDTQYF.

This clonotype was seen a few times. For the CDR3, the DNA is TGTGCCAGCAGCTTCCGGGGGATTGAAAAACTGTTTTTT. Its protein is CASSFRGIEKLFF. The chain employs TRBV7-9 and TRBJ1-4; tentatively, D is TRBD1 (5 bases). There are 13 residues in the CDR3. Germline loops: CDR1 SEHNR, CDR2 FQNEAQ (reference sequence). V was pared by 3 bases and J by 7 bases, with 9 bases between.

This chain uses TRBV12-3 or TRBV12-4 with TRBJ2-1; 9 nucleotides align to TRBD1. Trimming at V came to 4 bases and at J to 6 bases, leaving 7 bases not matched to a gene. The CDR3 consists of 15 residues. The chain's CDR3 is CASSSSDRGRNEQFF. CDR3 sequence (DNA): TGTGCCAGCAGTTCGTCGGACAGGGGCCGCAATGAGCAGTTCTTC.

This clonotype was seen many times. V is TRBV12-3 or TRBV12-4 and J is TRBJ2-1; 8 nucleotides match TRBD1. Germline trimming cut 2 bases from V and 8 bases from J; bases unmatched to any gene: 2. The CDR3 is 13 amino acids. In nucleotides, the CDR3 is TGTGCCAGCAGTTTACCAGGGGGCGATGAGCAGTTCTTC. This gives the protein CASSLPGGDEQFF.

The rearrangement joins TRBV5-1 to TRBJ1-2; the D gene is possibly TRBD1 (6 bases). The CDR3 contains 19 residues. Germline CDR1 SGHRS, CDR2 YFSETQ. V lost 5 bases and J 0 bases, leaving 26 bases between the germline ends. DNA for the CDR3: TGCGCCAGCAGGATACACAGGGTAACAAAGTTCGGAGCTAACTATGGCTACACCTTC. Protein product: CASRIHRVTKFGANYGYTF. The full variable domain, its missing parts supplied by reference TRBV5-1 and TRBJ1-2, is KAGVTQTPRYLIKTRGQQVTLSCSPISGHRSVSWYQQTPGQGLQFLFEYFSETQRNKGNFPGRFSGRQFSNSRSEMNVSTLELGDSALYLCASRIHRVTKFGANYGYTFGSGTRLTVV.

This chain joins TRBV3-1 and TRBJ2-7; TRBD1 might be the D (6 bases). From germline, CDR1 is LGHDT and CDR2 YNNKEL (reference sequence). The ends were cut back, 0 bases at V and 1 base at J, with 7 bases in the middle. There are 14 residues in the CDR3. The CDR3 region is CASSQEGASYEQYF. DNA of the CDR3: TGTGCCAGCAGCCAAGAGGGGGCATCCTACGAGCAGTACTTC.

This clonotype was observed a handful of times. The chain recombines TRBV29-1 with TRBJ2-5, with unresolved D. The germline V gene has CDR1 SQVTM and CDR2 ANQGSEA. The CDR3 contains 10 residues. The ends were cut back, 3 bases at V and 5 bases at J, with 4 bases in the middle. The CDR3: CSVDGETQYF. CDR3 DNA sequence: TGCAGCGTTGACGGGGAGACCCAGTACTTC.

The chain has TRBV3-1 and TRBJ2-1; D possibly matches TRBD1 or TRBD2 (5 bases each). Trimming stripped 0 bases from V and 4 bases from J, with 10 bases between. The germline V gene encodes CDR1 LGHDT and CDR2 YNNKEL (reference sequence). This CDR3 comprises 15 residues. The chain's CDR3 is CASSQDGGWYNEQFF. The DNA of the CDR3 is TGTGCCAGCAGCCAAGATGGGGGATGGTACAATGAGCAGTTCTTC.

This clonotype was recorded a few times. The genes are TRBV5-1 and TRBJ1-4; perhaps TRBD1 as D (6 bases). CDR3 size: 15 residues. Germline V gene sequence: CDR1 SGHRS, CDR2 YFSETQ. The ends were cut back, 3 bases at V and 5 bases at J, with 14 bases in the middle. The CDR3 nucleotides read TGCGCCAGCAGCTGGAGACAGGCGAGGAATGAAAAACTGTTTTTT. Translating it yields CASSWRQARNEKLFF.